Listed here are 13 T cell receptor beta chains from one sample, sequenced in a study of cytomegalovirus exposure and HLA in healthy donors. PCR employed 60 Vbeta and 13 Jbeta primers. Generated by immunoSEQ multiplex PCR, the TCRdb table keeps only in-frame clones and is missing some. The table shows 60,000 to 65,000 clones, with approximately 71% occurring only once. The source material was PBMCs. The receptor set was obtained from a woman between 35 and 50 years old in good health and CMV-seropositive.

The chain employs TRBV30 and TRBJ2-5, with 14 bases identical to TRBD2. The CDR3 consists of 13 residues. CDR1 is GTSNPN and CDR2 is SVGIG in the germline V gene (reference sequence). V trimming: 8 bases; J trimming: 7 bases; junction bases outside the gene matches: 6. Written as DNA, the CDR3 is TGTGCCGGGGGGACTAGCGGGGGTGCGACCCAGTACTTC. Its translation is CAGGTSGGATQYF. The whole variable domain, remainder taken from reference TRBV30 and TRBJ2-5, is SQTIHQWPATLVQPVGSPLSLECTVEGTSNPNLYWYRQAAGRGLQLLFYSVGIGQISSEVPQNLSASRPQDRQFILSSKKLLLSDSGFYLCAGGTSGGATQYFGPGTRLLVL.

This clone was found a few times. The chain joins TRBV6-5 to TRBJ2-1; TRBD1 matches 9 bases. CDR1 and CDR2 from the germline V gene are MNHEY and SVGAGI. The CDR3 is 15 amino acids. Unmatched junction bases numbered 5, after V lost 3 bases and J lost 5 bases. The CDR3 region has the DNA TGTGCCAGCAGTTATGGGGACAGGGAAAACAATGAGCAGTTCTTC. It specifies CASSYGDRENNEQFF.

This clone was detected a few times. The genes are TRBV10-3 and TRBJ1-1; D uncertain. Germline loops: CDR1 ENHRY, CDR2 SYGVKD. The CDR3 loop spans 14 amino acids. Trimming cost V 3 bases and J 3 bases, with 11 bases left between them. CDR3 bases: TGTGCCATCAGTGAAGAGGGAGAGGACACTGAAGCTTTCTTT. Translated, it gives CAISEEGEDTEAFF.

The chain recombines TRBV30 with TRBJ1-4; 10 nucleotides match TRBD1. V was pared by 7 bases and J by 8 bases, with 10 bases of the junction left unmatched. CDR3 length equals 14 residues. Germline V gives CDR1 GTSNPN, CDR2 SVGIG (reference sequence). CDR3: CASSRDRGSEKLFF. CDR3 DNA: TGTGCCTCTTCCCGGGACAGGGGCTCGGAAAAACTGTTTTTT.

The chain has TRBV30 and TRBJ1-3; D not resolved. CDR3 length: 11 residues. Germline V lookup: CDR1 GTSNPN, CDR2 SVGIG (reference sequence). The V gene lost 3 bases and the J gene lost 6 bases, with 6 bases spanning the gap. The CDR3 bases are TGTGCCTGGAGGGAGGCAAACACCATATATTTT. Amino acid sequence: CAWREANTIYF.

The rearrangement joins TRBV18 to TRBJ2-2, with no clear D. The CDR3 totals 14 residues. Germline CDR1 and CDR2: KGHSH and LQKENI. Trimming removed 3 bases from V and 8 bases from J, with 13 bases in between. In DNA form, the CDR3 reads TGTGCCAGCTCACCGGATCACCAGGTTGGGGAGCTGTTTTTT. The encoded protein is CASSPDHQVGELFF.

CDR3 protein: CASRPSGVTYEQYF. CDR3 DNA sequence: TGTGCCAGCAGGCCCTCAGGTGTTACCTACGAGCAGTACTTC. The V and J genes are TRBV28 and TRBJ2-7; D gene unclear. This CDR3 has 14 amino acids. Trimming took 6 bases from V and 2 from J, leaving 14 bases between them. CDR1 is MDHEN and CDR2 is SYDVKM in the germline V gene.

This clone was seen only a few times. This sample includes further DNA sequences coding for the same CDR3. The V call is TRBV5-1, the J call TRBJ2-1, with D maybe TRBD2 (5 bases). CDR1 and CDR2 (germline): SGHRS, YFSETQ. The V end was cut by 2 bases, the J end by 5 bases, with 8 bases between. CDR3 length: 13 amino acids. The CDR3, as DNA: TGCGCCAGCAGCTTTGGAGGTAACAATGAGCAGTTCTTC. Translation gives CASSFGGNNEQFF.

The J gene is TRBJ2-2, the V gene TRBV5-1; a weak D match, TRBD2 (7 bases). The V and J ends lost 0 bases and 5 bases respectively, with 11 bases between them. The CDR3 has 15 residues. Germline V lookup: CDR1 SGHRS, CDR2 YFSETQ. DNA for the CDR3: TGCGCCAGCAGCTTGGCGGGGGGCGCTACCGGGGAGCTGTTTTTT. This codes for CASSLAGGATGELFF.

This clone was recorded once. One junction end does not reproduce the germline sequence, and a read error may be involved. This sample includes further DNA sequences coding for the same CDR3. The chain joins TRBV9 to TRBJ1-2, with 7 bases that match TRBD1. CDR3 length: 14 residues. Germline lookup yields CDR1 SGDLS and CDR2 YYNGEE. The CDR3 region is CASSSYGQAGGYTF. Here the CDR3 DNA reads TGTGCCAGCAGCTCCTACGGACAGGCCGGGGGCTACACCTTT.

This chain uses TRBV7-2 with TRBJ1-1; D may be TRBD1 (5 bases). The CDR3 has 14 residues. V was cut by 4 bases and J by 5 bases, with 14 bases left in between. From germline, CDR1 is SGHTA and CDR2 FQGNSA. As DNA, the CDR3 is TGTGCCAGCAGCTCTAGACAGCCGAGAACTGAAGCTTTCTTT. Translating gives CASSSRQPRTEAFF.

The chain recombines TRBV6-1 with TRBJ2-3; 8 nucleotides agree with TRBD1. Losses at the gene ends were 0 bases for V and 4 bases for J; bases not matched to a gene: 3. Germline lookup yields CDR1 MNHNS and CDR2 SASEGT. This CDR3 is 15 amino acids long. The CDR3 is CASSEAGTGSDTQYF. In DNA, the CDR3 is TGTGCCAGCAGTGAAGCCGGGACAGGATCAGATACGCAGTATTTT.

This chain links TRBV4-3 with TRBJ2-7; TRBD2 matches 8 bases. After removal of 1 base from V and 1 base from J, the junction contained 3 bases not matched to a gene. CDR1 is LGHNA, CDR2 YSLEER, per germline. CDR3 size: 15 residues. CDR3 DNA sequence: TGCGCCAGCAGCCAAGGGCGGGGGGATTCCTACGAGCAGTACTTC. It is translated as CASSQGRGDSYEQYF.